The 17 T cell receptor beta chains given below trace back to one sample, sequenced in a study of blood T cell repertoires in COVID-19. Profiling relied on immunoSEQ multiplex PCR, and the TCRdb table lists in-frame clones only, not all of them. The sample consists of a few hundred thousand clones, 86% of them appearing once. Sequencing was performed on peripheral blood. The receptor source for this set is a man in his sixties with acute or convalescent COVID-19.

V and J are TRBV6-5 and TRBJ2-1, with D perhaps TRBD2 (5 bases). Germline V CDR1 and CDR2: MNHEY, SVGAGI. The CDR3 totals 14 residues. Trimming removed 0 bases from V and 6 bases from J, with 9 bases in between. The CDR3 is CASSYSVRGNEQFF. The CDR3 coding sequence is TGTGCCAGCAGTTACTCGGTCCGGGGCAATGAGCAGTTCTTC.

This rearrangement joins TRBV6-5 to TRBJ1-1, with 7 positions matching TRBD1. This CDR3 is built from 14 residues. The V and J ends lost 0 bases and 4 bases, in that order; junction bases with no gene match: 2. CDR1 is MNHEY, CDR2 SVGAGI, per germline. CDR3 bases: TGTGCCAGCAGTTACTCGCACAGGGGCACTGAAGCTTTCTTT. Its translation: CASSYSHRGTEAFF.

This chain joins TRBV25-1 and TRBJ2-6, with a tentative D call TRBD1 (5 bases). CDR3 length equals 17 residues. Between the trimmed V and J ends, which lost 2 bases and 2 bases, there was a span of 13 bases. Germline assignment: CDR1 MGHDK and CDR2 SYGVNS. The CDR3 reads CASSEPRDRAGANVLTF. The CDR3 bases are TGTGCCAGCAGTGAACCTAGAGACAGAGCTGGGGCCAACGTCCTGACTTTC. Using reference TRBV25-1 and TRBJ2-6 for the parts outside the CDR3, the full variable domain is EADIYQTPRYLVIGTGKKITLECSQTMGHDKMYWYQQDPGMELHLIHYSYGVNSTEKGDLSSESTVSRIRTEHFPLTLESARPSHTSQYLCASSEPRDRAGANVLTFGAGSRLTVL.

The V and J genes are TRBV5-3 and TRBJ2-7; 8 nucleotides agree with TRBD2. TRBV5-3 is annotated as an ORF whose role is uncertain. Losses at the gene ends were 4 bases for V and 3 bases for J; bases not matched to a gene: 21. CDR3 length equals 19 residues. CDR3 DNA sequence: TGTGCCAGAAGCCAAGGGGGGGTCTCGGGAGGGAGGCCTATCTACGAGCAGTACTTC. It yields the protein CARSQGGVSGGRPIYEQYF.

The V gene is TRBV5-1, the J gene TRBJ2-5, with 15 bases matching TRBD2. The CDR3 is made up of 18 amino acids. CDR1 is SGHRS, CDR2 YFSETQ, per germline. Losses at the gene ends were 4 bases for V and 5 bases for J; bases not matched to a gene: 12. The CDR3 region is CASSPLGLAGGPKETQYF. The CDR3 bases are TGCGCCAGCAGCCCGCTCGGACTAGCGGGAGGGCCTAAGGAGACCCAGTACTTC.

The gene calls are TRBV30 and TRBJ2-7; TRBD2 matches at 9 bases. Germline CDR1 is GTSNPN and CDR2 is SVGIG (reference sequence). The CDR3 runs to 15 residues. V was pared by 1 base and J by 2 bases, with 6 bases of the junction left unmatched. In DNA, the CDR3 is TGTGCCTGGAGTGAGGAAGCGGGAGGAGCCTACGAGCAGTACTTC. Translating gives CAWSEEAGGAYEQYF.

The chain couples TRBV5-4 to TRBJ2-7; 10 bases fit TRBD1. V lost 7 bases and J lost 3; bases outside the gene matches: 10. The CDR3 extends over 15 amino acids. The germline CDR1 and CDR2 sequences are SGHNT and YYREEE (reference sequence). CDR3 sequence (DNA): TGTGCCAGCGGGACAGGACAGGGGGTCTTCTACGAGCAGTACTTC. Encoded protein: CASGTGQGVFYEQYF.

The rearrangement uses TRBV4-1 and TRBJ2-3, with a weak D call TRBD1 (6 bases). Germline V CDR1 and CDR2: MGHRA, YSYEKL. The CDR3 extends over 19 amino acids. The ends were cut back, 4 bases at V and 0 bases at J, with 23 bases in the middle. Here the CDR3 DNA reads TGCGCCAGCAGCCCCCCGGGTGCTACAGGGCGGGCCAGCACAGATACGCAGTATTTT. The encoded protein is CASSPPGATGRASTDTQYF.

The genes are TRBV5-1 and TRBJ2-1, with 10 nucleotides matching TRBD2. CDR1 is SGHRS and CDR2 is YFSETQ in the germline V gene. V was clipped by 4 bases and J by 5 bases; unmatched bases: 6. CDR3 length equals 15 residues. The CDR3 bases are TGCGCCAGCAGCGATGAACTAGCGGGACACAATGAGCAGTTCTTC. Translation: CASSDELAGHNEQFF.

J is TRBJ2-5 and V is TRBV19; TRBD1 is a possible D gene (6 bases). The CDR3 length is 15 residues. The ends were cut back, 8 bases at V and 1 base at J, with 17 bases in the middle. Germline V gene data show CDR1 as LNHDA and CDR2 as SQIVND (reference sequence). Here the CDR3 DNA reads TGTGCCAGTTCCTATACAGGGACCCTCCAAGAGACCCAGTACTTC. Its translation: CASSYTGTLQETQYF.

The chain employs TRBV6-5 and TRBJ1-2, with D perhaps matching TRBD1 (5 bases). The CDR3 runs to 13 residues. V was trimmed by 0 bases and J by 10 bases, leaving 12 bases between them. The V gene's germline CDR1 is MNHEY and CDR2 SVGAGI. The CDR3 region is CASSYSRGEVYTF. Here the CDR3 DNA reads TGTGCCAGCAGTTACTCAAGGGGTGAGGTCTACACCTTC.

The chain recombines TRBV11-3 with TRBJ2-5; 7 bases fit TRBD1. Per the germline V gene, CDR1 is SGHNT and CDR2 is YENEEA. The CDR3 is 15 residues long. The V and J ends lost 4 bases and 0 bases, in that order; junction bases with no gene match: 5. The CDR3: CASSSGQPYQETQYF. In nucleotides, the CDR3 is TGTGCCAGCAGCTCGGGACAGCCGTACCAAGAGACCCAGTACTTC.

The chain couples TRBV28 to TRBJ2-7; D remains unclear. Germline V gene data show CDR1 as MDHEN and CDR2 as SYDVKM. V was trimmed by 5 bases and J by 6 bases, leaving 8 bases between them. The CDR3 consists of 11 residues. CDR3 region: CASSGPGEQYF. The CDR3 region has the DNA TGTGCCAGCAGTGGCCCTGGCGAGCAGTACTTC.

The rearrangement uses TRBV6-2 or TRBV6-3 and TRBJ2-3; tentative D call: TRBD2 (5 bases). In germline, CDR1 is MNHEY, CDR2 SVGEGT. The ends were cut back, 0 bases at V and 6 bases at J, with 13 bases in the middle. The CDR3 runs 15 residues. In nucleotides, the CDR3 is TGTGCCAGCAGTTACTCGAAGTTGGAGGTTGATACGCAGTATTTT. Translated, it gives CASSYSKLEVDTQYF.

V gene TRBV5-1 combines with J gene TRBJ1-4; the match to TRBD1 covers 7 bases. This CDR3 spans 15 amino acids. V trimming: 3 bases; J trimming: 5 bases; junction bases outside the gene matches: 7. The germline gives CDR1 SGHRS, CDR2 YFSETQ. The DNA of the CDR3 is TGCGCCAGCAGCTGGGGACAGTCTGGGAATGAAAAACTGTTTTTT. It encodes CASSWGQSGNEKLFF.

This chain connects TRBV5-5 to TRBJ2-5, with 8 bases lining up with TRBD2. CDR1 and CDR2 from the germline V gene are SGHKS and YYEKEE (reference sequence). V lost 4 bases and J lost 5; bases outside the gene matches: 10. There are 15 residues in the CDR3. CDR3 bases: TGTGCCAGCAGCCTCCGCCAGCGGGAGTGGGAGACCCAGTACTTC. Translation: CASSLRQREWETQYF.

The CDR3 sequence is CASSLEGQGSIYEQYF. The DNA for the CDR3 is TGCGCCAGCAGCTTGGAGGGACAGGGTTCGATATACGAGCAGTACTTC. The chain is built from TRBV5-1 and TRBJ2-7; the match to TRBD1 covers 9 bases. V lost 0 bases and J lost 4; bases outside the gene matches: 8. Germline V CDR1 and CDR2: SGHRS, YFSETQ. The CDR3 is made up of 16 amino acids.